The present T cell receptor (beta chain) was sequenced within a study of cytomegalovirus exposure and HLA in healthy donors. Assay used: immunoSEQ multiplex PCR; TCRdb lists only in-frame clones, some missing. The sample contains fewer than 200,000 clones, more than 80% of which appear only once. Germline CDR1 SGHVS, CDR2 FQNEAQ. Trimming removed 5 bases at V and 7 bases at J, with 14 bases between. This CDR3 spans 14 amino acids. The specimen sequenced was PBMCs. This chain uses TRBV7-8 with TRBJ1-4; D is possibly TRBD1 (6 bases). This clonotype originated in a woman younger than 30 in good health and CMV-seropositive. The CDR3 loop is CASSNGQPGEKLFF. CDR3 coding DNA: TGTGCCAGCAGCAACGGACAGCCTGGTGAAAAACTGTTTTTT.